A single sample is the source of the 12 T cell receptor beta chains below, sequenced in a study of blood T cell repertoires in COVID-19 (dated by TCRdb to 2020 to 2021). Receptors were amplified or captured by the immunoSEQ multiplex PCR assay. TCRdb took this table from immuneACCESS and kept in-frame rearrangements with V and J called. Such tables lack part of the clones; where checked against another copy, unresolved V genes explain under half of the gap, and the rest is unexplained. The sample data list under 400,000 clones, and about 87% of these were observed just once. Together, the top ten hold over 9.5% of the sample. The source material was peripheral blood. Receptor source: a young woman with COVID-19, enrolled during active disease.

This chain connects TRBV5-1 to TRBJ2-5, with TRBD2 identical over 12 bases. Germline trimming cut 4 bases from V and 3 bases from J; bases unmatched to any gene: 10. CDR3 length: 17 residues. Germline values: CDR1 SGHRS, CDR2 YFSETQ. The DNA for the CDR3 is TGCGCCAGCAGCGTCCTCTCTAGCGGGAGGGGAGAAGAGACCCAGTACTTC. Translated, it gives CASSVLSSGRGEETQYF.

This chain connects TRBV19 to TRBJ1-1; TRBD1 might be the D (5 bases). Germline V gives CDR1 LNHDA, CDR2 SQIVND (reference sequence). V lost 3 bases to trimming and J lost 2 bases, with 13 bases between them. CDR3 size: 15 residues. The CDR3 DNA sequence: TGTGCCAGTAGTATCCAGAGGAGGGACAACACTGAAGCTTTCTTT. It is translated as CASSIQRRDNTEAFF.

The chain links TRBV19 to TRBJ2-3, with D tentatively TRBD1 (6 bases). CDR1 and CDR2 from the germline V gene are LNHDA and SQIVND (reference sequence). CDR3 length: 13 amino acids. V lost 10 bases and J 1 base, leaving 12 bases between the germline ends. The CDR3 reads CATRDIRTDTQYF. The CDR3 DNA sequence: TGTGCCACCCGGGACATTCGCACAGATACGCAGTATTTT.

The genes are TRBV19 and TRBJ1-2; the D gene is possibly TRBD1 (6 bases). Germline V CDR1 and CDR2: LNHDA, SQIVND (reference sequence). The CDR3 has 15 residues. Trimming took 6 bases from V and 7 from J, leaving 21 bases between them. This chain's CDR3 is CASSSLQGSFSGYTF. In DNA form, the CDR3 reads TGTGCCAGTAGCTCGTTGCAGGGGTCCTTTTCTGGCTACACCTTC.

V usage is TRBV7-9 and J usage is TRBJ1-4; no clear D gene. The germline V gene has CDR1 SEHNR and CDR2 FQNEAQ (reference sequence). The V end was cut by 3 bases, the J end by 5 bases, with 13 bases between. The CDR3 totals 15 residues. The CDR3 coding sequence is TGTGCCAGCAGCTTTGGATCCAGGTTAAATGAAAAACTGTTTTTT. Translating it yields CASSFGSRLNEKLFF.

This rearrangement joins TRBV6-2 or TRBV6-3 to TRBJ2-7, with D maybe TRBD1 (5 bases). CDR1 and CDR2 (germline): MNHEY, SVGEGT. Trimming removed 4 bases from V and 0 bases from J, with 13 bases in between. This CDR3 contains 15 residues. The CDR3 loop reads CASSFQGPSSYEQYF. CDR3 bases: TGTGCCAGCAGTTTTCAGGGTCCAAGCTCCTACGAGCAGTACTTC.

The chain carries TRBV7-2 and TRBJ2-7; 8 bases match TRBD2. V gave up 5 bases and J gave up 6 bases; unmatched junction bases: 15. This CDR3 contains 16 residues. CDR1 SGHTA and CDR2 FQGNSA come from the germline V gene. The CDR3 sequence: CASSPSLGAGAGEQYF. For the CDR3, the DNA is TGTGCCAGCAGCCCCTCCCTGGGAGCGGGAGCAGGCGAGCAGTACTTC.

V usage is TRBV7-8 and J usage is TRBJ1-1; unclear D gene. CDR3 length: 17 amino acids. CDR1 is SGHVS, CDR2 FQNEAQ, per germline. The V end was cut by 4 bases, the J end by 5 bases, with 23 bases between. The CDR3 loop reads CASSSDPQTLYRTEAFF. The CDR3 DNA reads TGTGCCAGCAGCTCCGATCCCCAGACCCTCTACAGAACTGAAGCTTTCTTT.

The genes are TRBV3-1 (or the pseudogene TRBV3-2) and TRBJ1-2, with 7 nucleotides matching TRBD1. This CDR3 spans 16 amino acids. The J segment lost 2 bases and the V segment lost 4 bases, leaving 10 bases of the junction unmatched. Germline-derived CDR1 and CDR2 are LGHDT and YNNKEL (reference sequence). The CDR3 DNA sequence: TGTGCCAGCAGCCTCCTCACAGGGGCATCAAACTATGGCTACACCTTC. Its translation is CASSLLTGASNYGYTF.

The gene calls are TRBV6-6 and TRBJ2-7, with 14 bases aligning to TRBD2. The CDR3 runs 16 residues. V shed 3 bases, J shed 7 bases, and the junction held 8 bases outside the gene matches. Germline V CDR1 and CDR2: MNHNY, SVGAGI (reference sequence). The CDR3 loop is CASSYYGLAGGYEQYF. The CDR3 DNA sequence: TGTGCCAGCAGTTATTACGGACTAGCGGGAGGATATGAGCAGTACTTC.

This sequence joins TRBV10-3 and TRBJ1-1; 8 bases fit TRBD1. The CDR3 is 14 amino acids. V lost 4 bases, J lost 4 bases, and 5 bases stayed unmatched. Germline V lookup: CDR1 ENHRY, CDR2 SYGVKD. The CDR3 nucleotides read TGTGCCATCAGTGGGTCTACAGGGGGCACTGAAGCTTTCTTT. It specifies CAISGSTGGTEAFF.

The chain carries TRBV11-3 and TRBJ2-5, with 8 bases aligning to TRBD1. This CDR3 is built from 14 residues. Germline loops: CDR1 SGHNT, CDR2 YENEEA. Trimming cost V 5 bases and J 4 bases; bases outside gene matches: 6. The CDR3: CASSPDRAPETQYF. CDR3 DNA: TGTGCCAGCAGCCCGGACAGGGCGCCAGAGACCCAGTACTTC.